This TCR beta chain was obtained from a study of cytomegalovirus exposure and HLA in healthy donors. The overall study: Counted in an early data release were some 81 million unique TCRs from HLA-typed donors.

Study findings and constraints: A later analysis found that most CMV-associated TCR beta chains appeared HLA-restricted.

This clone has more than one count but fewer than ten. What it binds is unknown. CDR3 length equals 14 residues. The J segment lost 6 bases and the V segment lost 3 bases, leaving 4 bases of the junction unmatched. CDR1 is SGHNT and CDR2 is YYREEE in the germline V gene (reference sequence). The PCR employed 60 Vbeta primers together with 13 Jbeta primers. TCRdb's table, derived via immunoSEQ multiplex PCR, lists solely in-frame clones and lacks some. Of about 93,000 clones listed, 82% are singletons. Source material: PBMCs. J is TRBJ2-7 and V is TRBV5-4; 12 nucleotides match TRBD1. This TCR was sampled from a man in his fifties or sixties in good health and CMV-seronegative. The CDR3 region has the DNA TGTGCCAGCAGCTGGGGACAGGGGGCGGTCGAGCAGTACTTC. It codes for CASSWGQGAVEQYF.